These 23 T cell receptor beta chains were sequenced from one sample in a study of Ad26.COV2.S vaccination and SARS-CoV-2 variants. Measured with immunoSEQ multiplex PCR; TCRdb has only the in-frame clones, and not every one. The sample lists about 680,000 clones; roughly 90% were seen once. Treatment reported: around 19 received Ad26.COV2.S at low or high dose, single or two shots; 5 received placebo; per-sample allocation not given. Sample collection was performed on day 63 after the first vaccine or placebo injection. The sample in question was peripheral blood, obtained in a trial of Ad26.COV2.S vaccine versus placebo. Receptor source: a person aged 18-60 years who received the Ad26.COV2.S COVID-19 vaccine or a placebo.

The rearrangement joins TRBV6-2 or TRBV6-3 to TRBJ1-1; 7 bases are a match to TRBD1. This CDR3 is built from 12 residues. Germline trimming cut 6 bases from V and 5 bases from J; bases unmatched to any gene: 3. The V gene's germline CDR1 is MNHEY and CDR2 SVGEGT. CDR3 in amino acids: CASSHRGTEAFF. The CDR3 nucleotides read TGTGCCAGCAGCCACAGGGGTACTGAAGCTTTCTTT.

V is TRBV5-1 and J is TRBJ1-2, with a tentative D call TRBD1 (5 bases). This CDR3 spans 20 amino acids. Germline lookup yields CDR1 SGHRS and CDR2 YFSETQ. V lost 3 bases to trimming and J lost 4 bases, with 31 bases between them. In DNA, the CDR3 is TGCGCCAGCAGCTGGGGAGTGGGGGAGCAGACAGCCGTAATAATCTATGGCTACACCTTC. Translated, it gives CASSWGVGEQTAVIIYGYTF.

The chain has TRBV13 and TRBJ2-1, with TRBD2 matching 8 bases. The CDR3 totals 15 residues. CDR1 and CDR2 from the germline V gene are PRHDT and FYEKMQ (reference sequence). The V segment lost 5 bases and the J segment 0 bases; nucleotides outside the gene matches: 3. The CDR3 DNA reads TGTGCCAGCAGCCAAGGGACTAGCTCCTACAATGAGCAGTTCTTC. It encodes CASSQGTSSYNEQFF.

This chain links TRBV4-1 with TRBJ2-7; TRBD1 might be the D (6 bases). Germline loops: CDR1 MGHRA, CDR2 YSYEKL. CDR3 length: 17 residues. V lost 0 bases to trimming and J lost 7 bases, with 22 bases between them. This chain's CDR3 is CASSQEGLRQESLEQYF. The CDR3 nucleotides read TGCGCCAGCAGCCAAGAGGGGCTGAGACAGGAGAGTTTGGAGCAGTACTTC.

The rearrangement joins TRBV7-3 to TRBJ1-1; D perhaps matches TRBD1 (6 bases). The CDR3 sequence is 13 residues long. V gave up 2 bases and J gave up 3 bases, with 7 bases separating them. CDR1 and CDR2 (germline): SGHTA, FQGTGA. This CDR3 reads CASSLHRDTEAFF. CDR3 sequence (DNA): TGTGCCAGCAGCTTACACAGGGACACTGAAGCTTTCTTT.

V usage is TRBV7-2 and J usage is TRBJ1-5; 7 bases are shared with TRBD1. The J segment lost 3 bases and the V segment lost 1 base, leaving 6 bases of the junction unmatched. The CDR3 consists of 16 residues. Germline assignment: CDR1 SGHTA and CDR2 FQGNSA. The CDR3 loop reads CASSLGGGQINQPQHF. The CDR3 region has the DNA TGTGCCAGCAGCTTAGGAGGGGGACAGATCAATCAGCCCCAGCATTTT.

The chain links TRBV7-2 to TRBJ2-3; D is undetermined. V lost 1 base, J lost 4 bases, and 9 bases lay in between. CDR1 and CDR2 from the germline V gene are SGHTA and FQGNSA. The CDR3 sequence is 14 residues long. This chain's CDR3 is CASSLGSGSDTQYF. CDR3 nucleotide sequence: TGTGCCAGCAGCTTAGGGTCTGGGTCAGATACGCAGTATTTT. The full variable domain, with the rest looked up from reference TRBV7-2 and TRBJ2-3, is GAGVSQSPSNKVTEKGKDVELRCDPISGHTALYWYRQSLGQGLEFLIYFQGNSAPDKSGLPSDRFSAERTGGSVSTLTIQRTQQEDSAVYLCASSLGSGSDTQYFGPGTRLTVL.

CDR3 coding DNA: TGTGCCAGCAGTCTTCAGGGTTCGTACGAGCAGTACTTC. Encoded protein: CASSLQGSYEQYF. The genes are TRBV3-1 (or the pseudogene TRBV3-2) and TRBJ2-7; D may be TRBD1 (5 bases). The CDR3 has 13 residues. V was shortened by 6 bases and J by 4 bases, with 13 bases between the two germline ends. CDR1 LGHDT and CDR2 YNNKEL come from the germline V gene (reference sequence).

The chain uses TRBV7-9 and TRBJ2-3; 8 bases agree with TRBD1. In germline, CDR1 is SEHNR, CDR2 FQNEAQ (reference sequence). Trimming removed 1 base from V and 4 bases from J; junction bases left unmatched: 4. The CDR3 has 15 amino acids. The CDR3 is CASSLGPGGSDTQYF. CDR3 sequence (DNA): TGTGCCAGCAGCTTAGGCCCAGGGGGCTCAGATACGCAGTATTTT. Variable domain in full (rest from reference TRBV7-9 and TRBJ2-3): DTGVSQNPRHKITKRGQNVTFRCDPISEHNRLYWYRQTLGQGPEFLTYFQNEAQLEKSRLLSDRFSAERPKGSFSTLEIQRTEQGDSAMYLCASSLGPGGSDTQYFGPGTRLTVL.

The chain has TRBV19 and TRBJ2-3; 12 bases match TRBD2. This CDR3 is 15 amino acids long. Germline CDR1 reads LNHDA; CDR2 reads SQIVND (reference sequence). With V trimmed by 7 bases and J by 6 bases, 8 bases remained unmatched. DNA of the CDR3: TGTGCCAGTACCCCCCTAGCGGGGGGGCCGGATACGCAGTATTTT. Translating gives CASTPLAGGPDTQYF.

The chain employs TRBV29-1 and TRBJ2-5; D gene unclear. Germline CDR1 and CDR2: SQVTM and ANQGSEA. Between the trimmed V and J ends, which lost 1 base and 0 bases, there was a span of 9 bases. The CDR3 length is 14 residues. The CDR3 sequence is CSVEVIRYQETQYF. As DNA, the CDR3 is TGCAGCGTTGAAGTCATTCGGTACCAAGAGACCCAGTACTTC. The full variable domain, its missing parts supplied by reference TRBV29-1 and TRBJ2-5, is SAVISQKPSRDICQRGTSLTIQCQVDSQVTMMFWYRQQPGQSLTLIATANQGSEATYESGFVIDKFPISRPNLTFSTLTVSNMSPEDSSIYLCSVEVIRYQETQYFGPGTRLLVL.

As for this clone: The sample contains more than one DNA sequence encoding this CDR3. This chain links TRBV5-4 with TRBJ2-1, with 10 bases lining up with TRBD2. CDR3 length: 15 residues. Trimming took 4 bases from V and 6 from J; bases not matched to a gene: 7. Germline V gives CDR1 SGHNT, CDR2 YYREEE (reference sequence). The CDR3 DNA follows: TGTGCCAGCAGCCCCGGACTAGCGGAGATCAATGAGCAGTTCTTC. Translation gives CASSPGLAEINEQFF.

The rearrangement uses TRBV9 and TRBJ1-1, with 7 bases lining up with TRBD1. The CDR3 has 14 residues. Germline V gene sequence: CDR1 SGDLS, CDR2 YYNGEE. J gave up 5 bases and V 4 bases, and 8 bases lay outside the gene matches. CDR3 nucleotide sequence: TGTGCCAGCAGCTCCCACAGGGGAGGAACTGAAGCTTTCTTT. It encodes CASSSHRGGTEAFF.

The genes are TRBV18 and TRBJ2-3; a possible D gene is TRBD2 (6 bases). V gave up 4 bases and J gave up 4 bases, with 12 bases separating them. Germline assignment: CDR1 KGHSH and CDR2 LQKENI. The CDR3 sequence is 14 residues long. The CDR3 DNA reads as TGTGCCAGCTCACGGGCTAGCGCCCCAGATACGCAGTATTTT. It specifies CASSRASAPDTQYF.

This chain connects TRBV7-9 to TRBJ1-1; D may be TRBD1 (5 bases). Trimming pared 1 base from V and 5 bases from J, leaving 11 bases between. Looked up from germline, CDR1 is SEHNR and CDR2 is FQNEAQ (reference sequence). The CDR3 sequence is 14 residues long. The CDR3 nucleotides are TGTGCCAGCAGCTTAGATGGGGGTTTAACTGAAGCTTTCTTT. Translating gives CASSLDGGLTEAFF.

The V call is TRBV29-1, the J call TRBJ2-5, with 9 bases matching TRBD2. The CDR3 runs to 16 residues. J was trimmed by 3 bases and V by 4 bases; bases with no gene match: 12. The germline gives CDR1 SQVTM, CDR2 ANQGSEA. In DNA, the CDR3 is TGCAGCGTTGTGGCGCTAGCGGGGAAATCAAAAGAGACCCAGTACTTC. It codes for CSVVALAGKSKETQYF.

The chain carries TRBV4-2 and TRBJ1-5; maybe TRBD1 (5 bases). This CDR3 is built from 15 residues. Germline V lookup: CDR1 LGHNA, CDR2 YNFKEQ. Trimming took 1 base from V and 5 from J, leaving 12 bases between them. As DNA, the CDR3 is TGTGCCAGCAGCCAAGTAGGGGACGATTATCAGCCCCAGCATTTT. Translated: CASSQVGDDYQPQHF.

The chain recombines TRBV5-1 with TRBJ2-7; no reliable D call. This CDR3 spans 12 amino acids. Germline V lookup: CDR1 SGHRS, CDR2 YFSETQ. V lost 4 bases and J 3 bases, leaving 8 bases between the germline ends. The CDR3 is CASSPDNYEQYF. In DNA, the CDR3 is TGCGCCAGCAGCCCTGACAACTACGAGCAGTACTTC.

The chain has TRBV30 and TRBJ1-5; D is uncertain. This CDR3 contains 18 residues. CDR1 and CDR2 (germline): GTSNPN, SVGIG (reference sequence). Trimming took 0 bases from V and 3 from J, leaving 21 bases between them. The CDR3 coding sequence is TGTGCCTGGAGTGTACAACGGTATCGAGGGCATGACAATCAGCCCCAGCATTTT. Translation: CAWSVQRYRGHDNQPQHF.

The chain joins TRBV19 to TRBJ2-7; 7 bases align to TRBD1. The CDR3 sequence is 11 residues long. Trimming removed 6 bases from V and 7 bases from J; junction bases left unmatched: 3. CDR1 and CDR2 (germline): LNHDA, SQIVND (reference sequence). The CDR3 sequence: CASRTGLEQYF. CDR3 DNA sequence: TGTGCCAGTAGGACAGGGTTGGAGCAGTACTTC.

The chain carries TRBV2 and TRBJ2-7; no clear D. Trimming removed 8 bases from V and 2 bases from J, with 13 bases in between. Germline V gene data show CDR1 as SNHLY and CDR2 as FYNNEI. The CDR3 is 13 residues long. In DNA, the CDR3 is TGTGCCAGCGGAGTCACTCTGACCTACGAGCAGTACTTC. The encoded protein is CASGVTLTYEQYF.

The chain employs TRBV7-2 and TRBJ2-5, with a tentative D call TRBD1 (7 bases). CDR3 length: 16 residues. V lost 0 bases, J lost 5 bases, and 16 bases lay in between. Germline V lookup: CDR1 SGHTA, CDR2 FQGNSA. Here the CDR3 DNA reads TGTGCCAGCAGCTTAGCGGAGCGGAGGGGGCAGGAGACCCAGTACTTC. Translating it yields CASSLAERRGQETQYF.

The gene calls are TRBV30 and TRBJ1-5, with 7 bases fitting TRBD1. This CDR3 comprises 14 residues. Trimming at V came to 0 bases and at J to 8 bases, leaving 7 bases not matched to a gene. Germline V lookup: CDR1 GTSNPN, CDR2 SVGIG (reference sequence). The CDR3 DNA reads TGTGCCTGGAGTGTACGAGGGGACAGCGAGCCCCAGCATTTT. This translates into CAWSVRGDSEPQHF.